Given below is one T cell receptor (beta chain) in context. This sample was included in a study of blood T cell repertoires in COVID-19. About the study: Sources were T cells, B-cell-depleted T cells, or PBMCs; the material itself was cDNA or gDNA.

The authors' processing: Estimation of nucleated cell counts relied on the amplification of reference gene primers. The assay was immunoSEQ multiplex PCR, and TCRdb's table has in-frame clones only and misses some. V, J and clone size were drawn from that table, and D and trimming were deduced from the DNA. The data hold about 190,000 clones, with roughly 80% observed a single time. V shed 3 bases and J shed 3 bases, with 8 bases lying between them. This CDR3 has 14 amino acids. The V gene's germline CDR1 is KGHDR and CDR2 SFDVKD. J is TRBJ2-1 and V is TRBV24-1, with D unclear. Sequencing was performed on peripheral blood. This TCR was recovered from a woman aged 45-60 years with acute or convalescent COVID-19. The DNA for the CDR3 is TGTGCCACCAGTGATCCCGGGTTCTACAATGAGCAGTTCTTC. It is translated as CATSDPGFYNEQFF.